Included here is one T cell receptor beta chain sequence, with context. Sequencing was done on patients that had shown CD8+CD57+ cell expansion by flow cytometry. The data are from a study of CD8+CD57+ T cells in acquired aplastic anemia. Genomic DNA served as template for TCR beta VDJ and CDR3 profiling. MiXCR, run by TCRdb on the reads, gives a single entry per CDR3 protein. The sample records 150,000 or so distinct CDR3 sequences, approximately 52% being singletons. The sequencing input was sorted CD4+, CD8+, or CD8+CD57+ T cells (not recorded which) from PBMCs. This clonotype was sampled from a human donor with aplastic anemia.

CDR3 protein: CSAGGLRDRGPYTQYF. CDR3 nucleotide sequence: TGCAGTGCTGGAGGCCTCCGGGACAGGGGGCCTTATACGCAGTATTTT. The rearrangement uses TRBV20-1 and TRBJ2-3; the match to TRBD1 covers 12 bases. Germline V gene data show CDR1 as DFQATT and CDR2 as SNEGSKA (reference sequence). The CDR3 contains 16 residues. V shed 5 bases and J 7 bases; nucleotides not matched to a gene: 13.